The 5 T cell receptor beta chains presented below share a single source sample, sequenced in a study of OX40 agonist ivuxolimab in advanced cancers. Assay used: immunoSEQ multiplex PCR; TCRdb lists only in-frame clones, some missing. The table includes 65,000 to 85,000 clones, nearly 85% detected once. Sequencing was performed on CD4+ or CD8+ T cells sorted from blood, taken in a trial of the OX40 agonist ivuxolimab. These TCRs come from an adult with an advanced solid tumor such as melanoma, head and neck, liver or kidney cancer.

The chain couples TRBV18 to TRBJ1-2; TRBD1 agrees at 9 bases. This CDR3 is built from 15 residues. From germline, CDR1 is KGHSH and CDR2 LQKENI. Losses at the gene ends were 3 bases for V and 6 bases for J; bases not matched to a gene: 8. CDR3 DNA: TGTGCCAGCTCACCTCTTCCGGGACAGGGTGATGGCTACACCTTC. This sequence encodes CASSPLPGQGDGYTF.

The rearrangement links TRBV7-8 to TRBJ2-5, with a weak D call TRBD1 (5 bases). Germline CDR1 is SGHVS and CDR2 is FQNEAQ. The CDR3 is made up of 15 amino acids. The V end lost 1 base, the J end lost 8 bases, and 17 bases lay between the germline ends. The CDR3 coding sequence is TGTGCCAGCAGCTTAGTCCCGCAGGGTGGCTCTACCCAGTACTTC. This gives the protein CASSLVPQGGSTQYF.

This clone appeared a few times. V and J are TRBV11-3 and TRBJ1-6; 7 bases align to TRBD1. CDR3 size: 14 residues. Germline V gene sequence: CDR1 SGHNT, CDR2 YENEEA. The V segment lost 4 bases and the J segment 6 bases; nucleotides outside the gene matches: 3. The CDR3 loop is CASSSQGSNSPLHF. In DNA, the CDR3 is TGTGCCAGCAGCTCACAGGGGAGTAATTCACCCCTCCACTTT.

The V and J genes are TRBV5-1 and TRBJ2-7, with 10 nucleotides matching TRBD1. Trimming took 3 bases from V and 0 from J; bases not matched to a gene: 3. The CDR3 has 15 residues. Germline V lookup: CDR1 SGHRS, CDR2 YFSETQ. The CDR3 is CASSWTGGSSYEQYF. As DNA, the CDR3 is TGCGCCAGCAGCTGGACAGGGGGGAGCTCCTACGAGCAGTACTTC.

The chain couples TRBV19 to TRBJ2-4, with TRBD2 as a possible D gene (5 bases). Trimming stripped 8 bases from V and 0 bases from J, with 11 bases between. The CDR3 is made up of 14 amino acids. Germline loops: CDR1 LNHDA, CDR2 SQIVND (reference sequence). The CDR3 DNA sequence: TGTGCCAGTGCGGGCACTCTAGCCAAAAACATTCAGTACTTC. Its protein product is CASAGTLAKNIQYF.